These T cell receptor beta chains were read from a single sample in a study of OX40 agonist ivuxolimab in advanced cancers. Generated by immunoSEQ multiplex PCR, the TCRdb table keeps only in-frame clones and is missing some. The table includes under 80,000 clones, 80% to 90% detected once. This material consisted of CD4+ or CD8+ T cells sorted from blood, taken in a trial of the OX40 agonist ivuxolimab. These receptors came from an adult with an advanced solid tumor such as melanoma, head and neck, liver or kidney cancer. The CDR3 runs from the conserved cysteine through the conserved F or W.

v_call: TRBV7-8; j_call: TRBJ2-5; cdr3_aa: CASSLTGTQYF
v_call: TRBV11-3; j_call: TRBJ2-7; cdr3_aa: CASSLGPSSYEQYF
v_call: TRBV5-4; j_call: TRBJ2-5; cdr3_aa: CASSLAMTGYETQYF
v_call: TRBV18; j_call: TRBJ2-7; cdr3_aa: CASSPIQDSYEQYF
v_call: TRBV4-1; j_call: TRBJ1-6; cdr3_aa: CASSTPSRDPNSPLHF
v_call: TRBV28; j_call: TRBJ2-3; cdr3_aa: CASGFRTATDTQYF
v_call: TRBV10-3; j_call: TRBJ1-1; cdr3_aa: CASAGTANTEAFF
v_call: TRBV19; j_call: TRBJ2-7; cdr3_aa: CAMNGGTRAEQYF
v_call: TRBV18; j_call: TRBJ1-1; cdr3_aa: CASSTNRDTEAFF
v_call: TRBV19; j_call: TRBJ1-4; cdr3_aa: CASGQLATNEKLFF
v_call: TRBV5-4; j_call: TRBJ2-5; cdr3_aa: CASSLGPTETQYF
v_call: TRBV10-3; j_call: TRBJ1-1; cdr3_aa: CAISEREANTEAFF
v_call: TRBV6-5; j_call: TRBJ2-5; cdr3_aa: CASSYSQGQETQYF
v_call: TRBV6-1; j_call: TRBJ1-4; cdr3_aa: CASGRGGEKLFF
v_call: TRBV2; j_call: TRBJ2-5; cdr3_aa: CASQATGMIQETQYF
v_call: TRBV25-1; j_call: TRBJ2-1; cdr3_aa: CASSGGVTGGHEQFF
v_call: TRBV7-9; j_call: TRBJ2-1; cdr3_aa: CASSPRGDSGNEQFF
v_call: TRBV19; j_call: TRBJ1-5; cdr3_aa: CASARGGSSNQPQHF
v_call: TRBV28; j_call: TRBJ1-4; cdr3_aa: CASRPGGQGAEKLFF
v_call: TRBV5-4; j_call: TRBJ2-5; cdr3_aa: CASSLPRGQETQYF
v_call: TRBV14; j_call: TRBJ2-1; cdr3_aa: CASSQAMRGSYNEQFF
v_call: TRBV7-9; j_call: TRBJ1-1; cdr3_aa: CASSFDRDTEAFF
v_call: TRBV7-8; j_call: TRBJ2-5; cdr3_aa: CASSLITVRTGELRETQYF
v_call: TRBV5-1; j_call: TRBJ2-3; cdr3_aa: CASSLAGTDTQYF
v_call: TRBV5-8; j_call: TRBJ2-7; cdr3_aa: CASSPWTSSSYEQYF
v_call: TRBV4-1; j_call: TRBJ2-4; cdr3_aa: CASSQAQGAPGNIQYF
v_call: TRBV5-5; j_call: TRBJ1-1; cdr3_aa: CASSLGHQGGTEAFF
v_call: TRBV27; j_call: TRBJ2-1; cdr3_aa: CASSLSGTPNEQFF
v_call: TRBV28; j_call: TRBJ2-1; cdr3_aa: CASRLTSKPYNEQFF
v_call: TRBV19; j_call: TRBJ1-2; cdr3_aa: CASSRADSGMGDYTF
v_call: TRBV11-3; j_call: TRBJ2-1; cdr3_aa: CASSLEGGLEQFF
v_call: TRBV6-6; j_call: TRBJ1-1; cdr3_aa: CASSYPQDRPNTEAFF
v_call: TRBV2; j_call: TRBJ2-7; cdr3_aa: CASSEDRAEQYF
v_call: TRBV2; j_call: TRBJ2-5; cdr3_aa: CASRGTEKGETQYF
v_call: TRBV15; j_call: TRBJ1-5; cdr3_aa: CATSREGTKVSQPQHF
v_call: TRBV30; j_call: TRBJ1-3; cdr3_aa: CAWSRDSGSGNTIYF
v_call: TRBV6-1; j_call: TRBJ1-4; cdr3_aa: CASSGGTGNEKLFF
v_call: TRBV28; j_call: TRBJ1-4; cdr3_aa: CASSLNQPLDRATNEKLFF